Listed below are T cell receptor beta chains from one sample, sequenced in a study of cytomegalovirus exposure and HLA in healthy donors. Using immunoSEQ multiplex PCR, the repertoire was profiled, and TCRdb retains in-frame clones only, with some absent. The sample lists 150,000 to 200,000 clones, 70% to 75% seen once, with 2.5% to 3.5% in the top ten. Sequencing was done on a sample of PBMCs. All receptors derive from a male donor in good health and CMV-seronegative. The CDR3 runs from the conserved cysteine through the conserved F or W. A D gene is named only where the DNA matches it firmly. A row's size may be missing; if present it is once, few, many or a size class.

d_gene	j_gene	v_gene	abundance	CDR3nt	CDR3aa
-	TRBJ1-1	TRBV7-2	once	TGTGCCAGCAGCTTCACAGGAATTAACACTGAAGCTTTCTTT	CASSFTGINTEAFF
-	TRBJ2-5	TRBV7-3	-	TGTGCCAGCAGCTTGGACAGTCTCCAAGAGACCCAGTACTTC	CASSLDSLQETQYF
TRBD1	TRBJ1-1	TRBV4-2	few	TGTGCCAGCAGCCTCAGGACAGGGCAGGACACTGAAGCTTTCTTT	CASSLRTGQDTEAFF
-	TRBJ2-3	TRBV6-5	once	TGTGCCAGCAGTTACGGGGCGGGGAGCACAGATACGCAGTATTTT	CASSYGAGSTDTQYF
TRBD2	TRBJ2-1	TRBV27	-	TGTGCCAGCAGTTTTTGGCCAGCCAAAGGTTCCGGGAGGCTGTACAATGAGCAGTTCTTC	CASSFWPAKGSGRLYNEQFF
TRBD1	TRBJ1-1	TRBV4-3	-	TGCGCCAGCAGCCAAGACAGGGGGATTGAAGCTTTCTTT	CASSQDRGIEAFF
TRBD1	TRBJ1-3	TRBV4-2	-	TGTGCCAGCAGCCAGGGACAGGGCGCATTCAACACCATATATTTT	CASSQGQGAFNTIYF
TRBD1	TRBJ1-5	TRBV28	once	TGTGCCAGCAGCCGGGACAGGGTCTTTCAGCCCCAGCATTTT	CASSRDRVFQPQHF
-	TRBJ2-3	TRBV9	few	TGTGCCAGCAGCCTCAGTGGACAGATTAGCACAGATACGCAGTATTTT	CASSLSGQISTDTQYF
-	TRBJ2-7	TRBV6-5	-	TGTGCCAGCAGTTACTTACTGGATTCGGGCGAGCAGTACTTC	CASSYLLDSGEQYF
TRBD2	TRBJ2-1	TRBV30	-	TGTGCCTGGAGTGTACAACTAGCGGGGCTAGGGGAGTTCTTC	CAWSVQLAGLGEFF
TRBD1	TRBJ1-5	TRBV27	few	TGTGCCAGCAGTCCCCGGACAGGGAGTTATCAGCCCCAGCATTTT	CASSPRTGSYQPQHF
-	TRBJ1-1	TRBV28	-	TGTGCCAGCACCCCGGGAGGCAACACTGAAGCTTTCTTT	CASTPGGNTEAFF
-	TRBJ1-2	TRBV28	-	TGTGCCAGCACTCCCTCGGGGGGAGTAGATGGCTACACCTTC	CASTPSGGVDGYTF
-	TRBJ2-1	TRBV11-2	few	TGTGCCAGCAGCCAATGGGGAAACAGGGTTGAGCAGTTCTTC	CASSQWGNRVEQFF
-	TRBJ2-1	TRBV27	-	TGTGCCAGCAGCCCGACAGGCCCCTCCTACAATGAGCAGTTCTTC	CASSPTGPSYNEQFF
-	TRBJ2-7	TRBV4-1	-	TGCGCCAGCAGCCAACAGACAGGTAGATCCTACGAGCAGTACTTC	CASSQQTGRSYEQYF
TRBD2	TRBJ2-1	TRBV7-9	-	TGTGCCAGCAGCTTGCTAGCGGGAACGGGTAATGAGCAGTTCTTC	CASSLLAGTGNEQFF
-	TRBJ2-6	TRBV12-5	-	TGTGCTAGTGGTTTGAACCTCGGACAGTCTGGGGCCAACGTCCTGACTTTC	CASGLNLGQSGANVLTF
TRBD1	TRBJ2-7	TRBV28	-	TGTGCCAGCAGTCCATCCGGGACAGGGTCCTACGAGCAGTACTTC	CASSPSGTGSYEQYF
-	TRBJ2-2	TRBV9	-	TGTGCCAGCAGCACCGGGTACACCGGGGAGCTGTTTTTT	CASSTGYTGELFF
TRBD1	TRBJ2-5	TRBV5-5	-	TGTGCCAGCAGCTCGACCTTTAGACAGGGGTCAGAGACCCAGTACTTC	CASSSTFRQGSETQYF
-	TRBJ2-2	TRBV27	-	TGTGCCAGCAGTACCCTAAGAGACACCGGGGAGCTGTTTTTT	CASSTLRDTGELFF
TRBD1	TRBJ2-3	TRBV6-1	-	TGTGCCAGCAGTGGGACAGGGGGCACCGATACGCAGTATTTT	CASSGTGGTDTQYF
TRBD2	TRBJ2-1	TRBV5-1	-	TGCGCCAGCAGCTTGGTAGCGGGTGCCTACAATGAGCAGTTCTTC	CASSLVAGAYNEQFF
-	TRBJ2-1	TRBV5-1	-	TGCGCCAGCAGCAGGGCGGGATCTTTCAATGAGCAGTTCTTC	CASSRAGSFNEQFF
TRBD1	TRBJ1-1	TRBV9	few	TGTGCCAGCAGCGCGGTACAGGGGGCGCCGGGCACTGAAGCTTTCTTT	CASSAVQGAPGTEAFF
-	TRBJ1-6	TRBV4-1	-	TGCGCCAGCAGCCAAGGCAGGGGCCTCCACTTT	CASSQGRGLHF
-	TRBJ1-5	TRBV2	-	TGTGCCTCCACGACAGGAAGGGGTCAGCCCCAGCATTTT	CASTTGRGQPQHF
TRBD1	TRBJ2-7	TRBV29-1	-	TGCAGCGTTGAAGCCTCGGGACAGGGAAGCGCCGAGCAGTACTTC	CSVEASGQGSAEQYF
TRBD1	TRBJ2-7	TRBV15	-	TGTGCCACCCAGGCTGGACAGGGTTTCTACGAGCAGTACTTC	CATQAGQGFYEQYF
-	TRBJ1-3	TRBV10-3	-	TGTGCCATCAGTGACCCCCCGAGCACTGGAAACACCATATATTTT	CAISDPPSTGNTIYF
TRBD2	TRBJ2-1	TRBV9	once	TGTGCCAGCAGCTCGGGACTAGCGGGAACTGGGAATGAGCAGTTCTTC	CASSSGLAGTGNEQFF
-	TRBJ2-7	TRBV7-2	few	TGTGCCAGCAGCTTACACGATACGGGGACCTACGAGCAGTACTTC	CASSLHDTGTYEQYF
-	TRBJ2-7	TRBV6-1	few	TGTGCCAGCAGTAGGAACAGGGAGTACGAGCAGTACTTC	CASSRNREYEQYF
TRBD1	TRBJ2-5	TRBV10-3	-	TGTGCCATCAGTGAGTCGGGGCAACAGGGGGATAAAGAGACCCAGTACTTC	CAISESGQQGDKETQYF
TRBD1	TRBJ1-2	TRBV7-2	-	TGTGCCAGCAGCTTAAACCGGGACAGTGAACTGGCAGCTAACTATGGCTACACCTTC	CASSLNRDSELAANYGYTF
TRBD1	TRBJ2-7	TRBV19	few	TGTGCCAGTAGTACCCTTAACCAGGGGGCGCACGAGCAGTACTTC	CASSTLNQGAHEQYF
-	TRBJ2-7	TRBV4-1	-	TGCGCCAGCAGCCAAGTAGGACAGCGATACGAGCAGTACTTC	CASSQVGQRYEQYF
-	TRBJ2-4	TRBV7-2	-	TGTGCCAGCAGCTCACGGACACCAGAAAACATTCAGTACTTC	CASSSRTPENIQYF
-	TRBJ1-2	TRBV6-6	once	TGTGCCAGCAGCCTCACGGGGGAAAACTATGGCTACACCTTC	CASSLTGENYGYTF
-	TRBJ2-1	TRBV6-4	-	TGTGCCAGCAGTGTTAGTAATTACAATGAGCAGTTCTTC	CASSVSNYNEQFF
-	TRBJ1-5	TRBV4-1	few	TGCGCCAGCAGCCTCGGCAGGGTGCATCAGCCCCAGCATTTT	CASSLGRVHQPQHF
TRBD1	TRBJ1-2	TRBV6-5	-	TGTGCCAGCAGCCGGGACAGGGATAACTATGGCTACACCTTC	CASSRDRDNYGYTF